The 19 T cell receptor beta chains presented below share a single source sample, sequenced in a study of control samples from healthy donors and cancer patients. The repertoire was sequenced with immunoSEQ multiplex PCR; TCRdb's copy has only in-frame clones and lacks some. The profile shows roughly 70,000 clones, 84% of them singletons. Sequenced input: blood. The receptor set was obtained from a man in his fifties or sixties in good health.

This chain connects TRBV28 to TRBJ2-3; 9 nucleotides match TRBD1. This CDR3 has 16 residues. Per germline, CDR1 MDHEN and CDR2 SYDVKM. Trimming at V came to 5 bases and at J to 6 bases, leaving 12 bases not matched to a gene. The CDR3 protein is CASSQTGTGYTDTQYF. The DNA of the CDR3 is TGTGCCAGCAGTCAAACCGGGACAGGGTACACCGATACGCAGTATTTT.

The chain combines TRBV7-2 with TRBJ1-2; D is perhaps TRBD1 (5 bases). The CDR3 totals 14 residues. Trimming removed 4 bases at V and 3 bases at J, with 12 bases between. The germline gives CDR1 SGHTA, CDR2 FQGNSA. The DNA of the CDR3 is TGTGCCAGCAGCTCGGCCGGGGCCCACTATGGCTACACCTTC. This sequence encodes CASSSAGAHYGYTF. Filled out from reference TRBV7-2 and TRBJ1-2, the complete variable domain reads GAGVSQSPSNKVTEKGKDVELRCDPISGHTALYWYRQSLGQGLEFLIYFQGNSAPDKSGLPSDRFSAERTGGSVSTLTIQRTQQEDSAVYLCASSSAGAHYGYTFGSGTRLTVV.

V gene TRBV6-6 combines with J gene TRBJ1-5, with D possibly matching TRBD1 (6 bases). The CDR3 contains 14 residues. V was pared by 8 bases and J by 0 bases, with 11 bases between. Germline-derived CDR1 and CDR2 are MNHNY and SVGAGI (reference sequence). CDR3 protein: CASHRGRSNQPQHF. The CDR3 DNA sequence: TGTGCCAGCCATCGGGGGCGTAGCAATCAGCCCCAGCATTTT.

This chain joins TRBV10-1 and TRBJ2-7; 7 bases agree with TRBD2. The J segment lost 0 bases and the V segment lost 2 bases, leaving 7 bases of the junction unmatched. This CDR3 region has 16 residues. Germline loops: CDR1 WNHNN, CDR2 SYGVQD (reference sequence). The CDR3 loop reads CASSEGGEYSSYEQYF. The DNA for the CDR3 is TGCGCCAGCAGTGAGGGGGGGGAGTATAGCTCCTACGAGCAGTACTTC.

The rearrangement links TRBV27 to TRBJ1-3, with a possible D match to TRBD1 (5 bases). CDR1 is MNHEY and CDR2 is SMNVEV in the germline V gene (reference sequence). Trimming cost V 3 bases and J 4 bases, with 13 bases left between them. This CDR3 has 15 amino acids. Here the CDR3 reads CASSFRGEAGNTIYF. The CDR3 nucleotides read TGTGCCAGCAGTTTTCGGGGGGAAGCGGGAAACACCATATATTTT.

The J gene is TRBJ1-1, the V gene TRBV11-3, with D hard to call. The CDR3 has 12 amino acids. The V end was cut by 1 base, the J end by 6 bases, with 6 bases between. Germline V CDR1 and CDR2: SGHNT, YENEEA. CDR3 sequence: CASSLVRAEAFF. Here the CDR3 DNA reads TGTGCCAGCAGCTTAGTGCGCGCTGAAGCTTTCTTT.

The chain carries TRBV24-1 and TRBJ2-2; 8 bases map to TRBD1. Germline V lookup: CDR1 KGHDR, CDR2 SFDVKD. Trimming cost V 8 bases and J 6 bases; bases outside gene matches: 7. The CDR3 length is 14 residues. CDR3 sequence: CATTVTGEAGELFF. As DNA, the CDR3 is TGTGCCACCACTGTGACAGGGGAGGCCGGGGAGCTGTTTTTT.

The chain is built from TRBV5-5 and TRBJ1-5; TRBD1 agrees at 9 bases. V lost 3 bases to trimming and J lost 3 bases; unmatched junction nucleotides: 4. Germline V lookup: CDR1 SGHKS, CDR2 YYEKEE (reference sequence). The CDR3 runs 15 residues. This CDR3 is CASSWGQGNNQPQHF. The DNA for the CDR3 is TGTGCCAGCAGCTGGGGACAGGGTAACAATCAGCCCCAGCATTTT.

The V gene is TRBV30, the J gene TRBJ2-7, with D unclear. V lost 0 bases and J lost 1, with 7 bases in between. CDR1 GTSNPN and CDR2 SVGIG come from the germline V gene (reference sequence). CDR3 length equals 13 residues. CDR3 amino acids: CAWSVRLSYEQYF. The CDR3 nucleotides are TGTGCCTGGAGTGTAAGACTTTCCTACGAGCAGTACTTC.

The chain carries TRBV24-1 and TRBJ2-4; D not resolved. Trimming took off 1 base at V and 16 bases at J, with 10 bases between the two ends. Germline CDR1 KGHDR, CDR2 SFDVKD. There are 11 residues in the CDR3. The CDR3 loop is CATSDFRILYF. The CDR3, as DNA: TGTGCCACCAGTGATTTCAGGATTCTATACTTC.

The genes are TRBV6-5 and TRBJ2-1; D gene unclear. Trimming cost V 6 bases and J 2 bases, with 11 bases left between them. Germline V CDR1 and CDR2: MNHEY, SVGAGI. CDR3 length equals 14 residues. The CDR3 DNA sequence: TGTGCCAGCAGCTTAGCCCGAACCTACAATGAGCAGTTCTTC. Translation: CASSLARTYNEQFF.

This clone was recorded a few times. The rearrangement links TRBV29-1 to TRBJ1-3; no clear D gene. Trimming pared 4 bases from V and 4 bases from J, leaving 8 bases between. Germline loops: CDR1 SQVTM, CDR2 ANQGSEA. The CDR3 is 12 residues long. CDR3 loop: CSVGQLGNTIYF. CDR3 DNA sequence: TGCAGCGTTGGTCAGTTGGGAAACACCATATATTTT.

The CDR3 here is CASSLRVAKQETQYF. The CDR3 DNA sequence: TGTGCCAGCAGCCTACGGGTGGCGAAGCAAGAGACCCAGTACTTC. V and J are TRBV11-1 and TRBJ2-5; D ambiguous. Looked up from germline, CDR1 is SGHAT and CDR2 is FQDESV (reference sequence). The V and J ends lost 5 bases and 2 bases respectively, with 15 bases between them. This CDR3 comprises 15 residues.

This chain connects TRBV6-2 or TRBV6-3 to TRBJ1-2; the D is unclear. V gave up 3 bases and J gave up 7 bases, with 9 bases separating them. The CDR3 runs to 12 residues. CDR1 is MNHEY, CDR2 SVGEGT, per germline. The CDR3 reads CASSYLGSGYTF. CDR3 nucleotides: TGTGCCAGCAGTTATTTGGGCAGTGGCTACACCTTC.

This clone was seen just once. The chain carries TRBV6-6 and TRBJ2-1; 16 nucleotides align to TRBD2. Germline V gene data show CDR1 as MNHNY and CDR2 as SVGAGI (reference sequence). The CDR3 has 16 residues. Germline trimming cut 2 bases from V and 9 bases from J; bases unmatched to any gene: 4. The CDR3 DNA follows: TGTGCCAGCAGTTACGGGACTAGCGGGAGGGCTGGTGAGCAGTTCTTC. It encodes CASSYGTSGRAGEQFF.

The genes are TRBV9 and TRBJ1-2; 7 nucleotides agree with TRBD1. In germline, CDR1 is SGDLS, CDR2 YYNGEE. There are 14 residues in the CDR3. V dropped 0 bases and J dropped 1; count of bases not matched to a gene: 0. The CDR3 region has the DNA TGTGCCAGCAGCGTAGGGACAGGTAACTATGGCTACACCTTC. It yields the protein CASSVGTGNYGYTF.

The gene calls are TRBV19 and TRBJ1-2; D remains unclear. Germline-derived CDR1 and CDR2 are LNHDA and SQIVND (reference sequence). V lost 4 bases to trimming and J lost 8 bases, with 11 bases between them. The CDR3 has 12 residues. The CDR3 here is CASSRWLLGYTF. Written as DNA, the CDR3 is TGTGCCAGTAGTAGGTGGCTTTTGGGCTACACCTTC. Full variable domain (rest looked up from reference TRBV19 and TRBJ1-2): DGGITQSPKYLFRKEGQNVTLSCEQNLNHDAMYWYRQDPGQGLRLIYYSQIVNDFQKGDIAEGYSVSREKKESFPLTVTSAQKNPTAFYLCASSRWLLGYTFGSGTRLTVV.

The V and J genes are TRBV18 and TRBJ2-5; TRBD2 matches 8 bases. The V gene end was trimmed by 3 bases and the J gene end by 2 bases; junction bases not matched to a gene: 8. Per the germline V gene, CDR1 is KGHSH and CDR2 is LQKENI. The CDR3 length is 16 residues. The CDR3 bases are TGTGCCAGCTCACCCCCGGGGGGGGCGCGGCAAGAGACCCAGTACTTC. Translating gives CASSPPGGARQETQYF.

CDR3 in DNA: TGCGCCAGTAGGACAGGGGGAACTAATGAAAAACTGTTTTTT. Amino acid sequence: CASRTGGTNEKLFF. The chain combines TRBV5-1 with TRBJ1-4; 10 bases are a match to TRBD1. CDR1 is SGHRS, CDR2 YFSETQ, per germline. The trim removed 8 bases at V and 1 base at J, leaving 2 bases unmatched. There are 14 residues in the CDR3.